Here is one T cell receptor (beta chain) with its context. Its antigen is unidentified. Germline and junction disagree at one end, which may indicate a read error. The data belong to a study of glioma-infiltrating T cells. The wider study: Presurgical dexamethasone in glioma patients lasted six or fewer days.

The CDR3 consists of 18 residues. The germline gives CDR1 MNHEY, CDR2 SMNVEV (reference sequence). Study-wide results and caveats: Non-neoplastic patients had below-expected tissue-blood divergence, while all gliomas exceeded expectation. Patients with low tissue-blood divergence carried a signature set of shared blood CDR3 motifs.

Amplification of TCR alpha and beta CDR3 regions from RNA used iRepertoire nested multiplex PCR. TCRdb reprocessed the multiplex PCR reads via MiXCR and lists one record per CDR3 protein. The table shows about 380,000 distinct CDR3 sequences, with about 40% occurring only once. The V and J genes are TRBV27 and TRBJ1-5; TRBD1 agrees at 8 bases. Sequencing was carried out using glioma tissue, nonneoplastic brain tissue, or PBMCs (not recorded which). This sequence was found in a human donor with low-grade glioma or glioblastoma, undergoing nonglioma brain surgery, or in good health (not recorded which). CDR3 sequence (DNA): TGTGCCAGCAGTCCCCAGGGGGACAGGTTAGGGTGGAATCAGCCCCATCATTTT. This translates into CASSPQGDRLGWNQPHHF.